This T cell receptor beta chain originates from a study of blood T cell repertoires in COVID-19. Study at large: Sources were T cells, B-cell-depleted T cells, or PBMCs; the material itself was cDNA or gDNA.

This CDR3 has 14 amino acids. The V end was cut by 3 bases, the J end by 0 bases, with 3 bases between. The germline gives CDR1 MNHEY, CDR2 SMNVEV (reference sequence). Only one count was recorded for this clone. Seattle's cohort entered during active infection and was followed longitudinally. Per the study methods: How many nucleated cells were present was estimated from reference gene primer amplification. Only in-frame clones appear in the TCRdb table, and some are missing; sequencing was by immunoSEQ multiplex PCR. That table furnishes V, J and clone size, whereas the DNA furnished D and trimming. The repertoire consists of 60,000 to 65,000 clones, with approximately 77% occurring once and the leading ten covering around 4.9%.

Sequencing was carried out using peripheral blood. The chain recombines TRBV27 with TRBJ2-6; D unresolved. This receptor was taken from a woman in her 70s with COVID-19, enrolled during active disease. CDR3 sequence reads: CASSLYSGANVLTF. CDR3 in DNA: TGTGCCAGCAGTTTGTACTCTGGGGCCAACGTCCTGACTTTC.